A single sample gave rise to the 23 T cell receptor beta chains below, sequenced in a study of shared clonotypes between healthy human individuals. Sequenced by immunoSEQ multiplex PCR; TCRdb stores in-frame clones only, minus some. The data hold about 770,000 clones, with over 55% observed a single time. Material for sequencing was memory CD4+ T cells sorted from blood. Subset given: CD45RA-negative fraction. These receptors were taken from a woman in her twenties or thirties in good health.

The J gene is TRBJ2-3, the V gene TRBV14; possible D gene TRBD1, 6 bases. The ends were cut back, 4 bases at V and 6 bases at J, with 14 bases in the middle. The CDR3 covers 14 residues. CDR1 is SGHDN and CDR2 is FVKESK in the germline V gene. CDR3: CASSPLFQGDTQYF. CDR3 sequence (DNA): TGTGCCAGCAGCCCGCTATTCCAGGGGGATACGCAGTATTTT.

About this clone itself: The sample holds other DNA sequences that translate to the same CDR3. V is TRBV15 and J is TRBJ1-2; D unclear. This CDR3 is 12 amino acids long. Trimming removed 0 bases from V and 4 bases from J, with 3 bases in between. The germline gives CDR1 LNHNV, CDR2 YYDKDF (reference sequence). CDR3 amino acids: CATSREGYGYTF. In nucleotides, the CDR3 is TGTGCCACCAGCAGAGAGGGCTATGGCTACACCTTC.

In the case of this clone: It is likely a read error: a sequence one base away is far more abundant. The rearrangement uses TRBV5-5 and TRBJ2-5; D ambiguous. Germline V lookup: CDR1 SGHKS, CDR2 YYEKEE (reference sequence). The CDR3 has 11 residues. The V end was cut by 2 bases, the J end by 5 bases, with 4 bases between. The CDR3 loop is CASSFRETQYF. CDR3 nucleotide sequence: TGTGCCAGCAGCTTTAGGGAGACCCAGTACTTC.

The chain recombines TRBV7-3 with TRBJ1-1; TRBD1 might be the D (5 bases). Trimming took off 5 bases at V and 1 base at J, with 17 bases between the two ends. The CDR3 sequence is 16 residues long. Germline V CDR1 and CDR2: SGHTA, FQGTGA. In nucleotides, the CDR3 is TGTGCCAGCAGCCCTGGGGGAGGGCGCAGGAACACTGAAGCTTTCTTT. The encoded protein is CASSPGGGRRNTEAFF.

The chain carries TRBV10-3 and TRBJ1-1, with TRBD1 as a possible D gene (5 bases). The CDR3 is 14 amino acids. V lost 2 bases, J lost 1 base, and 8 bases lay in between. Germline V gene sequence: CDR1 ENHRY, CDR2 SYGVKD. The CDR3 DNA reads as TGTGCCATCAGTGAGCAGGGTGCGAACACTGAAGCTTTCTTT. Amino acids: CAISEQGANTEAFF.

This sequence joins TRBV6-6 and TRBJ2-7; a possible D gene is TRBD1 (5 bases). The germline V gene has CDR1 MNHNY and CDR2 SVGAGI (reference sequence). V lost 2 bases and J 3 bases, leaving 11 bases between the germline ends. The CDR3 has 14 amino acids. This CDR3 reads CASSYEVDSYEQYF. CDR3 sequence (DNA): TGTGCCAGCAGTTACGAGGTCGACAGCTACGAGCAGTACTTC.

V and J are TRBV7-2 and TRBJ1-5; D not resolved. The CDR3 has 13 residues. Germline lookup yields CDR1 SGHTA and CDR2 FQGNSA. The V end lost 3 bases, the J end lost 5 bases, and 8 bases lay between the germline ends. CDR3 in DNA: TGTGCCAGCAGCTTCTCAGAGGATCAGCCCCAGCATTTT. Its translation: CASSFSEDQPQHF.

The chain uses TRBV6-6 and TRBJ2-2; no definite D call. V dropped 0 bases and J dropped 1 base, with 6 bases sitting between them. This CDR3 is 15 amino acids long. CDR1 MNHNY and CDR2 SVGAGI come from the germline V gene (reference sequence). The CDR3 sequence is CASSYSSGNTGELFF. CDR3 nucleotides: TGTGCCAGCAGTTACTCCTCTGGGAACACCGGGGAGCTGTTTTTT.

The V and J genes are TRBV27 and TRBJ1-2; D gene ambiguous. From germline, CDR1 is MNHEY and CDR2 SMNVEV (reference sequence). Trimming cost V 4 bases and J 4 bases, with 13 bases left between them. The CDR3 covers 14 residues. CDR3 residues: CASSSRSRVYGYTF. The CDR3 DNA sequence: TGTGCCAGCAGTTCCCGGTCCCGCGTCTATGGCTACACCTTC.

The V and J genes are TRBV5-8 and TRBJ1-1; 7 positions match TRBD1. V dropped 5 bases and J dropped 11; count of bases not matched to a gene: 12. Germline CDR1 and CDR2: SGHTS and YDEGEE. The length of the CDR3 is 13 residues. CDR3 sequence (DNA): TGTGCCAGCAGTTCAGACACAGGGGCGGATGCTTTCTTT. This sequence encodes CASSSDTGADAFF.

This clone was found a few times. The V gene is TRBV27, the J gene TRBJ1-2, with D tentatively TRBD1 (5 bases). Deletions cut 6 bases from V and 6 bases from J, with 23 bases between. Germline values: CDR1 MNHEY, CDR2 SMNVEV (reference sequence). The CDR3 covers 16 residues. The CDR3 DNA reads as TGTGCCAGCAGCCCTGTCGGGTTGGGGGTAAAGGATGGCTACACCTTC. Translated: CASSPVGLGVKDGYTF.

The chain links TRBV5-1 to TRBJ2-5, with D possibly matching TRBD2 (6 bases). Germline V gene sequence: CDR1 SGHRS, CDR2 YFSETQ. The length of the CDR3 is 14 residues. V lost 3 bases and J 1 base, leaving 10 bases between the germline ends. The CDR3 nucleotides are TGCGCCAGCAGCTCCGGGCGGGGCCAAGAGACCCAGTACTTC. As protein: CASSSGRGQETQYF.

CDR3 protein: CASSMTTGAGGGRAYEQYF. CDR3 in DNA: TGTGCCAGTAGCATGACGACAGGGGCAGGTGGCGGGAGGGCCTACGAGCAGTACTTC. The J gene is TRBJ2-7, the V gene TRBV19, with D possibly matching TRBD2 (9 bases). The CDR3 contains 19 residues. CDR1 and CDR2 from the germline V gene are LNHDA and SQIVND (reference sequence). V lost 6 bases to trimming and J lost 2 bases, with 29 bases between them.

The chain employs TRBV11-2 and TRBJ2-1; 7 positions match TRBD2. V shed 1 base and J 9 bases; nucleotides not matched to a gene: 6. Germline CDR1 is SGHAT and CDR2 is FQNNGV. The length of the CDR3 is 14 residues. CDR3 sequence (DNA): TGTGCCAGCAGCTTAGTGCGGGAGAGCAGTGAGCAGTTCTTC. This sequence encodes CASSLVRESSEQFF.

This clone occurred many times. This chain links TRBV19 with TRBJ2-1, with 7 bases lining up with TRBD2. The V gene end was trimmed by 4 bases and the J gene end by 7 bases; junction bases not matched to a gene: 7. The CDR3 has 14 residues. The V gene's germline CDR1 is LNHDA and CDR2 SQIVND (reference sequence). The DNA for the CDR3 is TGTGCCAGTAGTAGACATCTAGCGGTGAATGAGCAGTTCTTC. Amino acids: CASSRHLAVNEQFF.

The J gene is TRBJ2-2, the V gene TRBV28; 8 nucleotides align to TRBD2. The CDR3 consists of 15 residues. V shed 3 bases, J shed 5 bases, and the junction held 5 bases outside the gene matches. The germline CDR1 and CDR2 sequences are MDHEN and SYDVKM. This CDR3 is CASSFLSGRTGELFF. The CDR3 DNA reads as TGTGCCAGCAGTTTCTTGAGCGGGAGAACCGGGGAGCTGTTTTTT.

This clone was picked up many times. The J gene is TRBJ1-2, the V gene TRBV7-9, with D perhaps TRBD1 (5 bases). The V end lost 1 base, the J end lost 8 bases, and 20 bases lay between the germline ends. The CDR3 is made up of 16 amino acids. Germline V gives CDR1 SEHNR, CDR2 FQNEAQ (reference sequence). The CDR3 region is CASSLGQGVGSGGYTF. The CDR3 DNA reads as TGTGCCAGCAGCTTAGGGCAGGGAGTCGGTTCGGGAGGCTACACCTTC.

The chain carries TRBV4-1 and TRBJ2-5; 8 bases agree with TRBD2. Germline CDR1 is MGHRA and CDR2 is YSYEKL. This CDR3 has 17 residues. V was pared by 1 base and J by 3 bases, with 10 bases of the junction left unmatched. CDR3 in amino acids: CASSQVIGTSGKETQYF. CDR3 bases: TGCGCCAGCAGCCAAGTGATTGGAACTAGCGGAAAAGAGACCCAGTACTTC.

This clone has at least ten counts. The chain joins TRBV6-1 to TRBJ1-1; D is unresolved. V was shortened by 4 bases and J by 4 bases, with 13 bases between the two germline ends. The germline V gene encodes CDR1 MNHNS and CDR2 SASEGT. The CDR3 contains 14 residues. The CDR3 nucleotides read TGTGCCAGCAGTGTTGGAGACAAAAGCACTGAAGCTTTCTTT. Amino acids: CASSVGDKSTEAFF.

This clone was detected only a few times. The chain combines TRBV11-3 with TRBJ2-3, with D perhaps matching TRBD2 (6 bases). The germline V gene encodes CDR1 SGHNT and CDR2 YENEEA. This CDR3 is 19 amino acids long. Between the trimmed V and J ends, which lost 5 bases and 0 bases, there was a span of 24 bases. The CDR3 DNA reads TGTGCCAGCAGCCCCCAATCCGCACGACTAGGTACAAGCACAGATACGCAGTATTTT. Translation gives CASSPQSARLGTSTDTQYF.

The chain employs TRBV2 and TRBJ2-1; D unresolved. The germline CDR1 and CDR2 sequences are SNHLY and FYNNEI. V was clipped by 1 base and J by 12 bases, with 7 bases between them. The CDR3 has 11 residues. The CDR3: CASSEVYRQFF. The CDR3 coding sequence is TGTGCCAGCAGTGAAGTCTACCGGCAGTTCTTC.

V is TRBV11-2 and J is TRBJ1-1, with D maybe TRBD1 (6 bases). The CDR3 is 15 residues long. Trimming cost V 5 bases and J 10 bases, with 23 bases left between them. Germline V gives CDR1 SGHAT, CDR2 FQNNGV. The CDR3 bases are TGTGCCAGCAGCCCTAAGGAGGCCGGGGGGCGCCCAGCTTTCTTT. This sequence encodes CASSPKEAGGRPAFF.

The genes are TRBV29-1 and TRBJ2-7, with 8 bases that match TRBD1. The J segment lost 3 bases and the V segment lost 2 bases, leaving 6 bases of the junction unmatched. CDR1 is SQVTM, CDR2 ANQGSEA, per germline. CDR3 size: 14 residues. The CDR3 here is CSVERGTGRYEQYF. The CDR3 DNA follows: TGCAGCGTTGAAAGGGGGACAGGTCGCTACGAGCAGTACTTC.